One sample yielded the 13 T cell receptor beta chains listed below, sequenced in a study of T-cell reconstitution after alpha-beta-depleted transplantation in children. No antigens are known for them. Preparation of the TCRbeta library was carried out with unique molecular identifiers. Each CDR3 protein is one row after TCRdb ran MiXCR on the PCR reads. The sample has about 300,000 distinct CDR3 sequences; just over 7.5% are singletons. Study-level results: Newly produced T cells mostly provided counts and TCRbeta diversity after one year, as hyperexpanded clones declined.

The sequencing used peripheral blood, collected 360 days after TCRalphabeta/CD19-depleted stem cell transplant. Source of these receptors: a female patient aged 2 to 10 who had a stem cell transplant for Fanconi anemia, so the T cells may come from the graft donor.

This clonotype has at least ten counts. The chain is built from TRBV6-1 and TRBJ2-7; D tentatively fits TRBD1 or TRBD2 (5 bases each). V was shortened by 5 bases and J by 0 bases, with 14 bases between the two germline ends. Germline V gene data show CDR1 as MNHNS and CDR2 as SASEGT. The length of the CDR3 is 15 residues. The CDR3 here is CASSRARDASYEQYF. Written as DNA, the CDR3 is TGTGCCAGCAGTCGGGCTAGGGACGCCTCCTACGAGCAGTACTTC.

This clonotype was picked up many times. CDR3 nucleotide sequence: TGCAGCGCCCAACCTGCGGGACAACCCTCCTACGAGCAGTACTTC. Protein: CSAQPAGQPSYEQYF. This chain uses TRBV29-1 with TRBJ2-7; the D gene could be TRBD1 or TRBD2 (6 bases each). This CDR3 spans 15 amino acids. The ends were cut back, 7 bases at V and 0 bases at J, with 19 bases in the middle. Germline V CDR1 and CDR2: SQVTM, ANQGSEA.

This clonotype was observed many times. V gene TRBV24-1 combines with J gene TRBJ2-3; 8 nucleotides line up with TRBD2. The CDR3 is made up of 15 amino acids. CDR1 KGHDR and CDR2 SFDVKD come from the germline V gene. V lost 0 bases and J lost 4; bases outside the gene matches: 2. CDR3 in amino acids: CATSDLKRESDTQYF. For the CDR3, the DNA is TGTGCCACCAGTGATTTGAAGCGGGAGTCAGATACGCAGTATTTT.

This clonotype was detected ten times or more. V is TRBV28 and J is TRBJ2-2; maybe TRBD2 (5 bases). The CDR3 covers 12 residues. The germline CDR1 and CDR2 sequences are MDHEN and SYDVKM. V gave up 5 bases and J gave up 6 bases, with 7 bases separating them. The CDR3 bases are TGTGCCAGCAGTGACTACGCCGGGGAGCTGTTTTTT. Encoded protein: CASSDYAGELFF.

The chain carries TRBV6-2 or TRBV6-3 and TRBJ2-7; D uncertain. Germline V CDR1 and CDR2: MNHEY, SVGEGT. V dropped 6 bases and J dropped 2 bases, with 17 bases sitting between them. The CDR3 runs 15 residues. The CDR3 region is CASSSGATPPYEQYV. CDR3 sequence (DNA): TGTGCCAGCAGCTCCGGCGCGACTCCTCCCTACGAGCAGTACGTC.

The sample holds many counts of this clonotype. The gene calls are TRBV4-3 and TRBJ1-5; tentative D call: TRBD1 (6 bases). There are 15 residues in the CDR3. V was trimmed by 4 bases and J by 5 bases, leaving 15 bases between them. CDR1 is LGHNA, CDR2 YSLEER, per germline. This CDR3 reads CASSRITGGDQPQHF. For the CDR3, the DNA is TGCGCCAGCAGCCGAATAACGGGGGGCGATCAGCCCCAGCATTTT.

This clonotype appeared many times. The chain links TRBV9 to TRBJ2-2; unclear D gene. Germline CDR1 reads SGDLS; CDR2 reads YYNGEE. This CDR3 is built from 14 residues. Trimming pared 1 base from V and 2 bases from J, leaving 6 bases between. The CDR3 loop reads CASSVRSNTGELFF. DNA of the CDR3: TGTGCCAGCAGCGTAAGGAGTAACACCGGGGAGCTGTTTTTT.

This clonotype has only a few counts. CDR3 DNA sequence: TGCAGTGCTAGAGAGGGGGTCCGGGCAGCTTTCTTT. Translating it yields CSAREGVRAAFF. The J gene is TRBJ1-1, the V gene TRBV20-1; possibly TRBD1 for D (5 bases). Trimming removed 0 bases from V and 10 bases from J, with 12 bases in between. The CDR3 loop spans 12 amino acids. Germline CDR1 and CDR2: DFQATT and SNEGSKA (reference sequence).

This clonotype was picked up many times. The chain joins TRBV9 to TRBJ2-1; D possibly corresponds to TRBD2 (6 bases). Germline CDR1 is SGDLS and CDR2 is YYNGEE. CDR3 length equals 12 residues. V shed 0 bases and J shed 12 bases, with 10 bases lying between them. CDR3 region: CASSVDAGTQFF. The CDR3 DNA is TGTGCCAGCAGCGTAGATGCGGGAACGCAGTTCTTC. Full variable domain (remainder filled in from reference TRBV9 and TRBJ2-1): DSGVTQTPKHLITATGQRVTLRCSPRSGDLSVYWYQQSLDQGLQFLIQYYNGEERAKGNILERFSAQQFPDLHSELNLSSLELGDSALYFCASSVDAGTQFFGPGTRLTVL.

The table lists this clonotype with many counts. The CDR3 DNA is TGCAGCGTTGAACTGGCTAGCGGGTACTACGAGCAGTACTTC. Protein: CSVELASGYYEQYF. V is TRBV29-1 and J is TRBJ2-7, with 8 bases aligning to TRBD2. Trimming cost V 2 bases and J 3 bases; bases outside gene matches: 6. Germline-derived CDR1 and CDR2 are SQVTM and ANQGSEA. The CDR3 contains 14 residues.

This clonotype came up a few times. This rearrangement joins TRBV15 to TRBJ1-5, with 8 bases aligning to TRBD1. V lost 0 bases, J lost 4 bases, and 14 bases stayed unmatched. Germline CDR1 and CDR2: LNHNV and YYDKDF (reference sequence). This CDR3 is built from 19 residues. CDR3 protein: CATSRDGGSAGGFNQPQHF. The CDR3 DNA sequence: TGTGCCACCAGCAGAGATGGTGGGTCGGCAGGGGGCTTTAATCAGCCCCAGCATTTT.

The V and J genes are TRBV4-1 and TRBJ2-7, with 11 bases lining up with TRBD2. Germline V gene data show CDR1 as MGHRA and CDR2 as YSYEKL. V was pared by 3 bases and J by 4 bases, with 5 bases of the junction left unmatched. The CDR3 is 15 residues long. The CDR3 nucleotides are TGCGCCAGCAGCCATACTAGCGGGAGTTTGTACGAGCAGTACTTC. This translates into CASSHTSGSLYEQYF.

This clonotype was seen more than once but under ten times. The genes are TRBV11-2 and TRBJ2-5; 10 bases match TRBD1. The germline CDR1 and CDR2 sequences are SGHAT and FQNNGV. CDR3 length equals 16 residues. V shed 3 bases and J 2 bases; nucleotides not matched to a gene: 6. The CDR3 region is CASSLDRTGGQETQYF. The CDR3 DNA reads as TGTGCCAGCAGCTTGGATAGGACAGGGGGGCAAGAGACCCAGTACTTC.